This T cell receptor beta chain came from a study of graft-versus-host responses after intestinal transplantation. Overall study context: Anti-thymocyte globulin served as induction for all recipients, who then took tacrolimus and steroids for 3 to 4 years. Study results and limitations: Early post-transplant HvG declines were associated with peak circulating GvH clone levels.

Here immunoSEQ multiplex PCR was the method, and the copy in TCRdb shows in-frame clones only, minus some. The table includes about 70,000 clones, 84% detected once. Concerning this clone: What it binds is unknown.

CDR1 is LNHDA, CDR2 SQIVND, per germline (reference sequence). With V trimmed by 7 bases and J by 5 bases, 17 bases remained unmatched. This CDR3 region has 16 residues. The gene calls are TRBV19 and TRBJ2-7; 7 bases map to TRBD1. Here the sequenced sample was unstimulated CD4+ T cells sorted from spleen or lymph node cells, taken before transplant. The source is a human donor who was the organ donor for an intestinal transplant. The CDR3 loop is CASISGGSDVVHEQYV. The CDR3 nucleotides read TGTGCCAGTATATCAGGGGGATCAGACGTCGTCCACGAGCAGTACGTC.